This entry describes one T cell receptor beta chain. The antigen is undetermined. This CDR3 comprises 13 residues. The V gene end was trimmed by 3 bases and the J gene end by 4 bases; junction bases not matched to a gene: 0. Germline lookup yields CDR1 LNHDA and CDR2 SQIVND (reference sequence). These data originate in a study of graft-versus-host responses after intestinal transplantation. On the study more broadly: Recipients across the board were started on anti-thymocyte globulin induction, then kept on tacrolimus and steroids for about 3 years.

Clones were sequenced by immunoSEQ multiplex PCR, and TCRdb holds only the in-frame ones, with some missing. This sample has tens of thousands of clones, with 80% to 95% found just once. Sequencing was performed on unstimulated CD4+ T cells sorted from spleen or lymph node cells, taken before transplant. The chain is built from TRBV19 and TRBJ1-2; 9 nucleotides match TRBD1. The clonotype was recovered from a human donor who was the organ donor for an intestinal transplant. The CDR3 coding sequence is TGTGCCAGTAGTATGGGACAGGGCTATGGCTACACCTTC. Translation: CASSMGQGYGYTF. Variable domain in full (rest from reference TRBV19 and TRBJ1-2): DGGITQSPKYLFRKEGQNVTLSCEQNLNHDAMYWYRQDPGQGLRLIYYSQIVNDFQKGDIAEGYSVSREKKESFPLTVTSAQKNPTAFYLCASSMGQGYGYTFGSGTRLTVV.